Listed here are 7 T cell receptor beta chains from one sample, sequenced in a study of regulatory T cells in long-lasting Graves disease. Time point meaning: persistent/refractory GD, antithyroid drugs over 5 years with positive TRAb. After RNA was extracted from PBMCs, the TCR library was made from it. iRepertoire HTBI primers and Arm-PCR of CDR3 regions built TCR beta libraries. Via MiXCR, TCRdb re-called the multiplex PCR reads, giving one row per CDR3 protein. The sample records some 370,000 distinct CDR3 sequences, around 21% being singletons. Sequences were derived from peripheral blood mononuclear cells (PBMCs), sampled when the disease was refractory, from a patient treated with antithyroid drugs. The receptors derive from a female donor with Graves disease.

This clonotype has ten or more counts. The chain's CDR3 is CATEPGFPSYEQYF. CDR3 in DNA: TGTGCCACCGAACCGGGGTTCCCTTCCTACGAGCAGTACTTC. The chain employs TRBV28 and TRBJ2-7, with D tentatively TRBD2 (5 bases). This CDR3 is built from 14 residues. Deletions cut 10 bases from V and 1 base from J, with 17 bases between. The germline V gene has CDR1 MDHEN and CDR2 SYDVKM.

This clonotype was picked up a small number of times. The chain carries TRBV6-2 or TRBV6-3 and TRBJ1-1, with TRBD1 matching 7 bases. The length of the CDR3 is 17 residues. V was pared by 7 bases and J by 0 bases, with 14 bases of the junction left unmatched. Germline loops: CDR1 MNHEY, CDR2 SVGEGT. Written as DNA, the CDR3 is TGTGCCAGCACTCCGGGGGACGTGGGACAGATGAACACTGAAGCTTTCTTT. The encoded protein is CASTPGDVGQMNTEAFF.

A few counts support this clonotype. V usage is TRBV28 and J usage is TRBJ2-7; no firm D call. CDR1 is MDHEN and CDR2 is SYDVKM in the germline V gene. The CDR3 sequence is 14 residues long. With 7 bases removed from V and 4 bases from J, the gap between germline ends came to 17 bases. The CDR3, as DNA: TGTGCCAGCAATCAGATAGGCCTCTTATACGAGCAGTACTTC. Translated, it gives CASNQIGLLYEQYF.

This clonotype was counted between two and nine times. This chain connects TRBV5-1 to TRBJ2-4; a weak D match, TRBD2 (7 bases). Trimming stripped 0 bases from V and 6 bases from J, with 10 bases between. Germline assignment: CDR1 SGHRS and CDR2 YFSETQ. This CDR3 is 14 amino acids long. The CDR3 protein is CASSLDREGNIQYF. DNA of the CDR3: TGCGCCAGCAGCTTGGACAGGGAGGGAAACATTCAGTACTTC.

This clonotype was counted many times. This chain connects TRBV12-3 or TRBV12-4 to TRBJ1-1; perhaps TRBD1 as D (6 bases). Trimming took 6 bases from V and 4 from J, leaving 9 bases between them. The CDR3 is 12 amino acids. The CDR3 DNA reads TGTGCCAGCAGAGGGGGGAGCACTGAAGCTTTCTTT. Translating gives CASRGGSTEAFF.

The chain combines TRBV9 with TRBJ2-5; possibly TRBD2 for D (6 bases). V was trimmed by 4 bases and J by 4 bases, leaving 17 bases between them. Germline lookup yields CDR1 SGDLS and CDR2 YYNGEE. This CDR3 region has 15 residues. CDR3 bases: TGTGCCAGCAGCACCCACGGGAGTTTAGGAGAGACCCAGTACTTC. Translating it yields CASSTHGSLGETQYF.

V usage is TRBV19 and J usage is TRBJ1-5; no definite D call. CDR3 length: 16 residues. Germline V gene lookup returns CDR1 LNHDA and CDR2 SQIVND (reference sequence). Trimming removed 3 bases from V and 2 bases from J, with 14 bases in between. CDR3 region: CASSIRASRGNQPQHF. The CDR3 DNA follows: TGTGCCAGTAGTATTCGGGCCTCGCGGGGCAATCAGCCCCAGCATTTT.